Listed below are T cell receptor beta chains from one sample, sequenced in a study of T cells in Graves' hyperthyroidism and ophthalmopathy. TCRdb analysed the multiplex PCR reads with MiXCR anew, one entry per CDR3 protein. The sample shows some 690,000 distinct CDR3 sequences, 17% of them seen only once. Sample: blood. Source of these receptors: a man in his forties or fifties with Graves' hyperthyroidism. Both conserved end residues are part of each CDR3. A D gene is named only where the DNA matches it firmly.

CDR3aa | d_gene | j_gene | v_gene
CSVQLPNTGELFF | NA | TRBJ2-2 | TRBV29-1
CASSSQGGGIGDTQYF | NA | TRBJ2-3 | TRBV11-2
CASLGTSGGTQETQYF | TRBD2 | TRBJ2-5 | TRBV12-3/TRBV12-4
CSASLQGANTEAFF | TRBD1 | TRBJ1-1 | TRBV20-1
CASSEQGAQPQHF | TRBD1 | TRBJ1-5 | TRBV2
CASRMPGGLNTEAFF | TRBD1 | TRBJ1-1 | TRBV19
CSADTRLAGGYNEQFF | TRBD2 | TRBJ2-1 | TRBV20-1
CASSQDPGQGAITDTQYF | TRBD1 | TRBJ2-3 | TRBV14
CASRKGQGQQSGELFF | NA | TRBJ2-2 | TRBV5-1
CASSRAGQGLDEQYF | TRBD1 | TRBJ2-7 | TRBV4-2
CASSFGGGGTSTDTQYF | NA | TRBJ2-3 | TRBV12-3/TRBV12-4
CASSFRRDPHFRETQYF | NA | TRBJ2-5 | TRBV11-2
CASSLGLAVPDNEQFF | NA | TRBJ2-1 | TRBV5-1
CASSQTSGYYEQYF | TRBD2 | TRBJ2-7 | TRBV28
CASSPGGPRSYEQYF | TRBD2 | TRBJ2-7 | TRBV18
CASSYSTRRHSGANVLTF | NA | TRBJ2-6 | TRBV6-6
CASSAPLAGGPPGELFF | TRBD2 | TRBJ2-2 | TRBV7-9
CSARTTGAYYGHTF | TRBD1 | TRBJ1-2 | TRBV20-1